Each of the 2 T cell receptor beta chains below was sequenced from the same sample in a study of T-cell memory formation after mild COVID-19. TCRdb reprocessed the 5' RACE reads via MiXCR and lists one record per CDR3 protein. This repertoire shows some 160,000 distinct CDR3 sequences, roughly 13% found once; its top ten account for about 3.6%. The specimen was PBMCs or a T cell subset sorted from them (not recorded which). The receptors here all came from a man aged 18 to 35 who had mild COVID-19 (a few samples of this study predate the infection). Cell type and time point are not known.

This clonotype was recorded a few times. The genes are TRBV5-1 and TRBJ1-1, with TRBD1 matching over 10 bases. Losses at the gene ends were 6 bases for V and 6 bases for J; bases not matched to a gene: 8. The CDR3 covers 14 residues. In germline, CDR1 is SGHRS, CDR2 YFSETQ. The CDR3 nucleotides are TGCGCCAGCAAGGGACAGGGGCCCAGCGCTGAAGCTTTCTTT. Encoded protein: CASKGQGPSAEAFF.

The rearrangement joins TRBV7-2 to TRBJ2-3; 8 bases align to TRBD2. Trimming at V came to 1 base and at J to 4 bases, leaving 1 base not matched to a gene. The length of the CDR3 is 14 residues. Germline V CDR1 and CDR2: SGHTA, FQGNSA. The CDR3 reads CASSLELAADTQYF. CDR3 bases: TGTGCCAGCAGCTTAGAACTAGCGGCAGATACGCAGTATTTT.